A single sample gave rise to the 23 T cell receptor beta chains below, sequenced in a study of regulatory T cells in long-lasting Graves disease (dated by TCRdb to about 2021). The sample's time point label, decoded: newly diagnosed GD, antithyroid drugs for less than 3 months. For both TCR sequencing and RNA sequencing, RNA was extracted from PBMCs using TRIzol. To prepare the library, multiplex PCR was applied. For sequencing, an Illumina HiSeq 4000 was employed. CDR3 regions were amplified by Arm-PCR with iRepertoire HTBI primers to construct TCR beta libraries. TCRdb's own reprocessing of the public reads used fastp at Q25 and MiXCR and kept productive beta chains. Each entry is one CDR3 protein sequence, shown with its most common DNA and genes. The sample table shows some 200,000 distinct CDR3 sequences, and roughly 19% are seen once. The top ten hold about an eighth of the sample. These same records also appear under a second study, on T cells in Graves' hyperthyroidism and ophthalmopathy.

The sequenced sample was peripheral blood mononuclear cells (PBMCs), obtained at new diagnosis, from a patient treated with antithyroid drugs. These receptors all come from a woman aged 25-40 years with Graves disease. Donor details come from another sample of the same person, matched by shared clones.

With regard to this clonotype: Given a far larger clone just one base away, this is likely a sequencing read error. V is TRBV2 and J is TRBJ1-1; D perhaps matches TRBD1 (5 bases). V was trimmed by 5 bases and J by 2 bases, leaving 9 bases between them. The CDR3 sequence is 13 residues long. Germline values: CDR1 SNHLY, CDR2 FYNNEI. This chain's CDR3 is CASSFDSNTEAFF. As DNA, the CDR3 is TGTGCCAGCAGTTTCGACAGCAACACTGAAGCTTTCTTT.

The table lists this clonotype with many counts. The chain couples TRBV5-1 to TRBJ1-1, with 9 positions matching TRBD1. This CDR3 has 16 amino acids. Germline CDR1 reads SGHRS; CDR2 reads YFSETQ. The trim removed 4 bases at V and 0 bases at J, leaving 7 bases unmatched. This CDR3 reads CASSPGTGQMNTEAFF. Written as DNA, the CDR3 is TGCGCCAGCAGCCCCGGGACAGGGCAAATGAACACTGAAGCTTTCTTT.

This clonotype turned up a few times. The V gene is TRBV27, the J gene TRBJ2-7, with TRBD2 identical over 8 bases. The CDR3 is 17 amino acids. Germline V CDR1 and CDR2: MNHEY, SMNVEV (reference sequence). Trimming cost V 0 bases and J 0 bases; bases outside gene matches: 7. CDR3 nucleotides: TGTGCCAGCAGTTTATCTAGCGGGGCGCCACTCTCCTACGAGCAGTACTTC. This sequence encodes CASSLSSGAPLSYEQYF.

This clonotype has ten or more counts. The rearrangement links TRBV30 to TRBJ2-1; D not resolved. Between the trimmed V and J ends, which lost 1 base and 8 bases, there was a span of 9 bases. CDR1 and CDR2 (germline): GTSNPN, SVGIG (reference sequence). The CDR3 length is 12 residues. CDR3 amino acids: CAWSAHRDEQFF. As DNA, the CDR3 is TGTGCCTGGAGTGCGCACCGGGATGAGCAGTTCTTC.

This clonotype is a singleton in its sample. A much larger clone sits a single nucleotide away, making a read error possible. The conserved phenylalanine or tryptophan normally closing the CDR3 is absent here, so this likely arose from a read error. The chain is built from TRBV2 and TRBJ1-2, with D maybe TRBD1 (6 bases). Germline loops: CDR1 SNHLY, CDR2 FYNNEI. The CDR3 is made up of 14 amino acids. Trimming left V 5 bases short and J 4 bases short, with 14 bases between. DNA of the CDR3: TGTGCCAGCAGTTTGGGGTCAGGGGCCTATGGCTACACCCTC. Translating gives CASSLGSGAYGYTL.

The rearrangement uses TRBV12-3 or TRBV12-4 and TRBJ2-6; no firm D call. There are 16 residues in the CDR3. V shed 5 bases and J shed 0 bases, with 11 bases lying between them. The CDR3 region has the DNA TGTGCCAGCAGTCCAGTAAGTGGCTCTGGGGCCAACGTCCTGACTTTC. As protein: CASSPVSGSGANVLTF.

The sample holds many counts of this clonotype. The chain carries TRBV27 and TRBJ2-3; D remains ambiguous. The V end was cut by 7 bases, the J end by 1 base, with 15 bases between. CDR3 length: 15 residues. CDR1 and CDR2 from the germline V gene are MNHEY and SMNVEV (reference sequence). This chain's CDR3 is CASTSRALGTDTQYF. The CDR3 nucleotides read TGTGCCAGCACCTCAAGGGCCTTGGGCACAGATACGCAGTATTTT.

This clonotype was detected ten times or more. This chain uses TRBV18 with TRBJ1-2; D remains unclear. Germline values: CDR1 KGHSH, CDR2 LQKENI. The CDR3 is 17 residues long. V shed 0 bases and J shed 2 bases, with 16 bases lying between them. CDR3: CASSPPYDFGPNYGYTF. The CDR3 coding sequence is TGTGCCAGCTCACCACCGTATGACTTCGGACCCAACTATGGCTACACCTTC.

This clonotype was counted many times. The V and J genes are TRBV28 and TRBJ2-7; 8 bases line up with TRBD2. Unmatched junction bases numbered 12, after V lost 3 bases and J lost 2 bases. There are 17 residues in the CDR3. Germline V CDR1 and CDR2: MDHEN, SYDVKM. This CDR3 reads CASSFGGGARSAYEQYF. The CDR3 DNA follows: TGTGCCAGCAGTTTCGGGGGGGGAGCTAGATCGGCCTACGAGCAGTACTTC.

This clonotype was counted at least ten times. The V gene is TRBV20-1, the J gene TRBJ1-4; 8 nucleotides match TRBD1. V gave up 6 bases and J gave up 8 bases; unmatched junction bases: 14. Germline-derived CDR1 and CDR2 are DFQATT and SNEGSKA (reference sequence). CDR3 length: 15 amino acids. DNA of the CDR3: TGCAGTGCGCCGATAGCCAGGGGGCTGGGAGAAAAACTGTTTTTT. This gives the protein CSAPIARGLGEKLFF.

At least ten counts were recorded for this clonotype. CDR3 DNA sequence: TGCAGTGCACTGGGACCGCAAGGGGACACTGAAGCTTTCTTT. Residues: CSALGPQGDTEAFF. The chain carries TRBV20-1 and TRBJ1-1; maybe TRBD1 (5 bases). This CDR3 comprises 14 residues. V lost 6 bases to trimming and J lost 3 bases, with 17 bases between them. CDR1 is DFQATT and CDR2 is SNEGSKA in the germline V gene (reference sequence).

At least ten counts were recorded for this clonotype. V is TRBV15 and J is TRBJ2-1; a possible D gene is TRBD2 (6 bases). Germline lookup yields CDR1 LNHNV and CDR2 YYDKDF (reference sequence). The CDR3 runs 16 residues. V was trimmed by 3 bases and J by 0 bases, leaving 12 bases between them. CDR3 loop: CATSSPLSGSYNEQFF. DNA for the CDR3: TGTGCCACCAGCAGCCCCCTTAGCGGCTCCTACAATGAGCAGTTCTTC.

This clonotype was picked up many times. This rearrangement joins TRBV9 to TRBJ2-7, with 8 bases lining up with TRBD2. The length of the CDR3 is 15 residues. V was clipped by 0 bases and J by 2 bases; unmatched bases: 4. Germline CDR1 reads SGDLS; CDR2 reads YYNGEE. The CDR3 DNA reads as TGTGCCAGCAGCGTAGCCAGCGGGGGTCCCTACGAGCAGTACTTC. Translation gives CASSVASGGPYEQYF.

Notes on this clonotype: A read error may explain this, as a much larger clone is one base away. The rearrangement joins TRBV28 to TRBJ2-7; D is unresolved. This CDR3 spans 14 amino acids. Germline values: CDR1 MDHEN, CDR2 SYDVKM. The CDR3 sequence: CVSSLGGSAYEQYF. Written as DNA, the CDR3 is TGTGTCAGCAGTTTAGGCGGTTCGGCCTACGAGCAGTACTTC.

This clonotype was detected many times. This sequence joins TRBV20-1 and TRBJ2-3, with D unclear. The V and J ends lost 6 bases and 5 bases respectively, with 6 bases between them. Germline CDR1 reads DFQATT; CDR2 reads SNEGSKA (reference sequence). The CDR3 has 10 residues. The CDR3 DNA reads TGCAGTGCAACCAGAGATACGCAGTATTTT. Encoded protein: CSATRDTQYF.

This clonotype was detected ten times or more. CDR3 in amino acids: CASSPSGGWVDEQFF. DNA for the CDR3: TGTGCCAGCAGCCCTAGCGGGGGGTGGGTGGATGAGCAGTTCTTC. The V gene is TRBV28, the J gene TRBJ2-1; the match to TRBD2 covers 11 bases. Germline trimming cut 6 bases from V and 8 bases from J; bases unmatched to any gene: 9. The CDR3 is 15 amino acids. The germline gives CDR1 MDHEN, CDR2 SYDVKM.

The chain employs TRBV4-1 and TRBJ1-5, with unresolved D. This CDR3 contains 17 residues. V lost 1 base and J 7 bases, leaving 20 bases between the germline ends. Looked up from germline, CDR1 is MGHRA and CDR2 is YSYEKL. The CDR3 is CASSQVIGFLGYQPQHF. CDR3 coding DNA: TGCGCCAGCAGCCAAGTAATCGGCTTCCTCGGGTACCAGCCCCAGCATTTT.

This clonotype has a count of ten or more. The V gene is TRBV7-8, the J gene TRBJ1-4; D gene uncertain. CDR1 SGHVS and CDR2 FQNEAQ come from the germline V gene. Trimming took 1 base from V and 4 from J, leaving 13 bases between them. This CDR3 comprises 16 residues. CDR3 coding DNA: TGTGCCAGCAGCTTAGTTCAAGGGCACGTTAATGAAAAACTGTTTTTT. Protein sequence: CASSLVQGHVNEKLFF.

V gene TRBV6-5 combines with J gene TRBJ1-1, with D maybe TRBD1 (6 bases). CDR1 is MNHEY, CDR2 SVGAGI, per germline. The CDR3 has 15 amino acids. Trimming removed 0 bases from V and 5 bases from J, with 13 bases in between. In DNA, the CDR3 is TGTGCCAGCAGTTACTCGTCCAGGGGTTGGACTGAAGCTTTCTTT. Translation gives CASSYSSRGWTEAFF.

This clonotype has only a few counts. The rearrangement uses TRBV19 and TRBJ1-1; no definite D call. This CDR3 spans 14 amino acids. The germline V gene encodes CDR1 LNHDA and CDR2 SQIVND (reference sequence). Trimming stripped 3 bases from V and 0 bases from J, with 8 bases between. The CDR3 sequence: CASSIAPLNTEAFF. DNA for the CDR3: TGTGCCAGTAGTATCGCCCCCCTGAACACTGAAGCTTTCTTT.

At least ten counts were recorded for this clonotype. The chain recombines TRBV6-1 with TRBJ1-5; D call uncertain. V was shortened by 8 bases and J by 8 bases, with 13 bases between the two germline ends. CDR3 length equals 12 residues. Looked up from germline, CDR1 is MNHNS and CDR2 is SASEGT. The CDR3 nucleotides are TGTGCCAGCGGACTTACACGGGAGCCCCAGCATTTT. This sequence encodes CASGLTREPQHF.

This clonotype was seen many times. In DNA form, the CDR3 reads TGTGCCATCAGAGGACTAGCGTTGGGAGGCGAGCAGTACTTC. Amino acid sequence: CAIRGLALGGEQYF. The rearrangement uses TRBV10-3 and TRBJ2-7; 9 nucleotides line up with TRBD2. Germline CDR1 is ENHRY and CDR2 is SYGVKD. The CDR3 consists of 14 residues. V shed 6 bases, J shed 6 bases, and the junction held 9 bases outside the gene matches.

At least ten counts were recorded for this clonotype. The chain uses TRBV30 and TRBJ1-1; TRBD1 might be the D (5 bases). Germline lookup yields CDR1 GTSNPN and CDR2 SVGIG (reference sequence). V gave up 3 bases and J gave up 1 base, with 12 bases separating them. This CDR3 is built from 14 residues. CDR3 region: CAWRAGLRNTEAFF. The CDR3, as DNA: TGTGCCTGGAGGGCGGGACTGAGGAACACTGAAGCTTTCTTT.